This TCR beta chain was found in a study of a mutant IDH1 vaccine in newly diagnosed glioma. Study-wide context: Those enrolled had earlier been treated with radiotherapy, temozolomide, or both, mostly both. V12 fell at week 35 and V13, the study end, at week 47.

V lost 5 bases and J 3 bases, leaving 14 bases between the germline ends. Germline lookup yields CDR1 LNHDA and CDR2 SQIVND (reference sequence). CDR3 length: 15 residues. Sequencing was performed with immunoSEQ multiplex PCR; in TCRdb, only in-frame clones are kept and a portion is missing. The table includes fewer than 60,000 clones, around 60% detected once. Time point here: week 47, end of study. One vaccine dose held 300 ug of mutant IDH1 20-mer peptide and came with topical imiquimod. In the case of this clone: Its antigen is not identified.

Study-wide results and caveats: Changes in the top peripheral T cell clonotypes seemingly had no bearing on pseudoprogression.

The sequence was collected from a man aged 40-49 years with glioma. Some clones in this sample may be carry-over from other donors' samples. The chain couples TRBV19 to TRBJ2-1; a weak D match, TRBD1 (6 bases). Sequenced material: peripheral blood mononuclear cells (PBMCs), taken from a glioma patient whose treatment included an IDH1 peptide vaccine. Here the CDR3 DNA reads TGTGCCAGTAGTCCCCTTTCGACAGGCTACAATGAGCAGTTCTTC. It codes for CASSPLSTGYNEQFF. Supplemented by reference TRBV19 and TRBJ2-1, the full variable domain reads DGGITQSPKYLFRKEGQNVTLSCEQNLNHDAMYWYRQDPGQGLRLIYYSQIVNDFQKGDIAEGYSVSREKKESFPLTVTSAQKNPTAFYLCASSPLSTGYNEQFFGPGTRLTVL.